These 2 T cell receptor beta chains were all obtained from the same sample, sequenced in a study of cytomegalovirus exposure and HLA in healthy donors. With 60 Vbeta and 13 Jbeta primers, the PCR was carried out. TCRdb's copy holds only in-frame clones and misses some; the assay was immunoSEQ multiplex PCR. The sample has about 150,000 clones; about two thirds are singletons. Sequenced sample: PBMCs. The source is a woman under 30 in good health and CMV-seronegative.

The chain links TRBV27 to TRBJ1-2; 7 bases map to TRBD1. The CDR3 spans 14 residues. The J segment lost 8 bases and the V segment lost 6 bases, leaving 12 bases of the junction unmatched. Germline V CDR1 and CDR2: MNHEY, SMNVEV (reference sequence). CDR3 nucleotides: TGTGCCAGCAGCTTAAGACAGGGATTTCTAGGCTACACCTTC. Protein: CASSLRQGFLGYTF.

The chain joins TRBV7-8 to TRBJ1-1; 11 nucleotides line up with TRBD1. The V gene end was trimmed by 4 bases and the J gene end by 5 bases; junction bases not matched to a gene: 9. The CDR3 sequence is 16 residues long. Germline V gives CDR1 SGHVS, CDR2 FQNEAQ. CDR3 coding DNA: TGTGCCAGCAGCTGGAGGGCCGGGACAGGGGGGACTGAAGCTTTCTTT. It translates to CASSWRAGTGGTEAFF.